This TCR beta chain stems from a study of T cells after posttransplantation cyclophosphamide. Study findings and constraints: Blood and skin or GI T cell repertoires showed limited TRB overlap.

CDR1 is SGHKS and CDR2 is YYEKEE in the germline V gene (reference sequence). Trimming left V 6 bases short and J 0 bases short, with 13 bases between. The CDR3 sequence is 14 residues long. Using immunoSEQ multiplex PCR, the repertoire was profiled, and TCRdb retains in-frame clones only, with some absent. The data contain about 15,000 clones, roughly 80% of them singletons. Controls had myeloablative marrow grafts with methotrexate and calcineurin inhibitor, sampled at 1 year. Notes on this clone: What it binds is unknown.

This clonotype was obtained from a male patient in his late teens or twenties who received an allogeneic stem cell transplant from a related donor, was CMV-positive, and had no GVHD. The graft donor may be the source of some T cells. Sample: PBMCs, taken 350 to 400 days after allogeneic stem cell transplant with calcineurin inhibitor and methotrexate. The rearrangement links TRBV5-5 to TRBJ2-7; maybe TRBD1 (6 bases). In DNA form, the CDR3 reads TGTGCCAGCAACCGACAGGAGTCCTCCTACGAGCAGTACTTC. Encoded protein: CASNRQESSYEQYF.